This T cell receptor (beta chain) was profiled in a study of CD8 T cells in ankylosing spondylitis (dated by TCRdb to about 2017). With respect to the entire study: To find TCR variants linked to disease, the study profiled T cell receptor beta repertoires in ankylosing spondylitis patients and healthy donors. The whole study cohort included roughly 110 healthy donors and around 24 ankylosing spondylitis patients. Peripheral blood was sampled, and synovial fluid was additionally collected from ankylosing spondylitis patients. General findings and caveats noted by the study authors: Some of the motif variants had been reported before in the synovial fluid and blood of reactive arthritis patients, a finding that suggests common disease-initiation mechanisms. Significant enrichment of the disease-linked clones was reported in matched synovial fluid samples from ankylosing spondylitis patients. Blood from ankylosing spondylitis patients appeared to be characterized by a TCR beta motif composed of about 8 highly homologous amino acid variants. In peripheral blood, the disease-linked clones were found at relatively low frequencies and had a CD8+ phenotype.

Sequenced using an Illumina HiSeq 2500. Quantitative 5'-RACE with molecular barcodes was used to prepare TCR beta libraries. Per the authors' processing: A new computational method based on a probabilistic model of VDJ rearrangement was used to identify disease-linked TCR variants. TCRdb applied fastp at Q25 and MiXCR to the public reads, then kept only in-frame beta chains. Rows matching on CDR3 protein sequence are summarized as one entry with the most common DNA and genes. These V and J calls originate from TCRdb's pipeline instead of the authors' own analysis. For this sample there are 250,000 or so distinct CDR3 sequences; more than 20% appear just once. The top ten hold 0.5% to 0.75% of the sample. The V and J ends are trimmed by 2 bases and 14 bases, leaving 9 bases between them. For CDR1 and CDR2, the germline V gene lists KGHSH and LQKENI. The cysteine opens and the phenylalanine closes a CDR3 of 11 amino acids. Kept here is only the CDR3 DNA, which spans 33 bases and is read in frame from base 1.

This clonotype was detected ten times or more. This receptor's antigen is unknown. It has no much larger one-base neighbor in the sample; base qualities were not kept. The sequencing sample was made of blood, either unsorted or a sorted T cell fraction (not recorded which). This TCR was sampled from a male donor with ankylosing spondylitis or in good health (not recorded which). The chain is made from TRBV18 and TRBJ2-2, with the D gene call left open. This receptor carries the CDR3 CASSPSGPLFF. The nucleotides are TGTGCCAGCTCACCATCGGGTCCTCTGTTTTTT.